A selection of T cell receptor beta chains follows, all from one sample in a study of blood T cell repertoires in COVID-19. Clones were sequenced by immunoSEQ multiplex PCR, and TCRdb holds only the in-frame ones, with some missing. This table holds 300,000 to 400,000 clones, 88% found once. The sequenced sample was PBMCs or T cells enriched from blood (not recorded which). These receptors all stem from a woman aged 18-30 years who had recovered from COVID-19. The CDR3 runs from the conserved cysteine through the conserved F or W. A D gene is named only where the DNA matches it firmly. A row's size may be missing; if present it is once, few, many or a size class.

J	D	size	V	DNA	CDR3
TRBJ2-7	TRBD1	.	TRBV10-3	TGTGCCATCAGGGGGGACAGTTCCTACGAGCAGTACTTC	CAIRGDSSYEQYF
TRBJ2-7	TRBD1	.	TRBV7-8	TGTGCCAGCAGCTCACCCGGGACAGGGATTTACGAGCAGTACTTC	CASSSPGTGIYEQYF
TRBJ2-1	.	.	TRBV5-1	TGCGCCAGCAGCTTGCGAGTTGAGCAGTTCTTC	CASSLRVEQFF
TRBJ1-4	.	.	TRBV27	TGTGCCAGCAGAGAGTTCCGGGCCTCGGGAGAAAAACTGTTTTTT	CASREFRASGEKLFF
TRBJ2-1	TRBD1	.	TRBV4-2	TGTGCCAGCAGCCATACCGGGACAGGGGGCGGATATGAGCAGTTCTTC	CASSHTGTGGGYEQFF
TRBJ2-5	TRBD2	.	TRBV2	TGTGCCAGCAGTGGCGGGACTAGCGGGGTGCGCCAAGAGACCCAGTACTTC	CASSGGTSGVRQETQYF
TRBJ1-4	.	.	TRBV30	TGTGCCTGGAGTGGCAGGAATAATGAAAAACTGTTTTTT	CAWSGRNNEKLFF
TRBJ1-5	TRBD1	.	TRBV23-1	TGCGCCAGCAGTCACAGGGGGAGGAGCAATCAGCCCCAGCATTTT	CASSHRGRSNQPQHF
TRBJ1-5	.	few	TRBV2	TGTGCCAGCAGTGAAGAAAATTATAGCAATCAGCCCCAGCATTTT	CASSEENYSNQPQHF
TRBJ1-1	.	.	TRBV19	TGTGCCAGTAGTACCAAGACAGGACAGAACACTGAAGCTTTCTTT	CASSTKTGQNTEAFF
TRBJ1-5	.	.	TRBV28	TGTGCCAGCAGTTTCATGCGGGAATCCAATCAGCCCCAGCATTTT	CASSFMRESNQPQHF
TRBJ1-5	.	.	TRBV19	TGTGCCAGTAGCATTGGGAGTTTAGTGATTCAGCCCCAGCATTTT	CASSIGSLVIQPQHF
TRBJ1-4	.	.	TRBV29-1	TGCAGCGTTACTCGAGGGGGACCAGGTGAAAAACTGTTTTTT	CSVTRGGPGEKLFF
TRBJ2-1	.	.	TRBV7-2	TGTGCCAGCAGCTTAGCCGGCTGGGGCCAGTTCTTC	CASSLAGWGQFF
TRBJ2-7	TRBD2	.	TRBV4-2	TGTGCCAGCAGCCAAGGTGAGCTAGCGGGGGCCTACTACGAGCAGTACTTC	CASSQGELAGAYYEQYF
TRBJ1-2	.	.	TRBV29-1	TGCAGCGTTGAAAGTTCCCGGGAGTTTACTGGCTACACCTTC	CSVESSREFTGYTF
TRBJ1-1	TRBD1	once	TRBV28	TGTGCCAGCAGTCCCGGGACAGGGAACACTGAAGCTTTCTTT	CASSPGTGNTEAFF
TRBJ1-1	.	.	TRBV30	TGTGCCTGGAGTGTCGGGGGAGGGAACACTGAAGCTTTCTTT	CAWSVGGGNTEAFF
TRBJ1-5	TRBD1	.	TRBV7-2	TGTGCCAGCAGCTCCACGACAGGGGGCATAGGTCAGCCCCAGCATTTT	CASSSTTGGIGQPQHF
TRBJ2-1	TRBD2	once	TRBV7-9	TGTGCCAGCAGCTTAGTGGGACTAGCGGCCTACAATGAGCAGTTCTTC	CASSLVGLAAYNEQFF
TRBJ1-5	TRBD1	.	TRBV30	TGTGCCTGGGGGGCAGGGGGTAACAATCAGCCCCAGCATTTT	CAWGAGGNNQPQHF
TRBJ1-1	.	.	TRBV15	TGTGCCACCAGCAGAGATCTGGCAGGGGCCACTGAAGCTTTCTTT	CATSRDLAGATEAFF
TRBJ1-3	TRBD1	once	TRBV6-5	TGTGCCAGCAGTCCAGACAGGGGGCTTGGAAACACCATATATTTT	CASSPDRGLGNTIYF
TRBJ2-7	.	.	TRBV18	TGTGCCAGCTCACCACCGGCCAGGGACTACGAGCAGTACTTC	CASSPPARDYEQYF
TRBJ2-4	TRBD1	.	TRBV9	TGTGCCAGCAGCGTAGACGGACAGGGGGCGAACATTCAGTACTTC	CASSVDGQGANIQYF
TRBJ1-1	.	.	TRBV24-1	TGTGCCACCAGGGGCCCCATGAACACTGAAGCTTTCTTT	CATRGPMNTEAFF
TRBJ1-5	.	.	TRBV12-3/TRBV12-4	TGTGCCAGCAGTTTAGCCTTCAATCAGCCCCAGCATTTT	CASSLAFNQPQHF
TRBJ2-7	.	.	TRBV7-2	TGTGCCAGCAGCTTAGGAGTCGGGGGGCCCGAGCAGTACTTC	CASSLGVGGPEQYF
TRBJ1-1	TRBD1	once	TRBV7-2	TGTGCCAGCAGCCCGTACGGGACAGGGGGCTATGCAAGTGAAGCTTTCTTT	CASSPYGTGGYASEAFF
TRBJ1-2	.	once	TRBV9	TGTGCCAGCAGCGTGGGACACAACTATGGCTACACCTTC	CASSVGHNYGYTF
TRBJ2-7	.	.	TRBV6-5	TGTGCCAGCAAGGCGGCCAGCCCCTTATACGAGCAGTACTTC	CASKAASPLYEQYF
TRBJ1-6	TRBD1	.	TRBV10-2	TGCGCCAGCAACGCACAGGGGGCGTATAATTCACCCCTCCACTTT	CASNAQGAYNSPLHF